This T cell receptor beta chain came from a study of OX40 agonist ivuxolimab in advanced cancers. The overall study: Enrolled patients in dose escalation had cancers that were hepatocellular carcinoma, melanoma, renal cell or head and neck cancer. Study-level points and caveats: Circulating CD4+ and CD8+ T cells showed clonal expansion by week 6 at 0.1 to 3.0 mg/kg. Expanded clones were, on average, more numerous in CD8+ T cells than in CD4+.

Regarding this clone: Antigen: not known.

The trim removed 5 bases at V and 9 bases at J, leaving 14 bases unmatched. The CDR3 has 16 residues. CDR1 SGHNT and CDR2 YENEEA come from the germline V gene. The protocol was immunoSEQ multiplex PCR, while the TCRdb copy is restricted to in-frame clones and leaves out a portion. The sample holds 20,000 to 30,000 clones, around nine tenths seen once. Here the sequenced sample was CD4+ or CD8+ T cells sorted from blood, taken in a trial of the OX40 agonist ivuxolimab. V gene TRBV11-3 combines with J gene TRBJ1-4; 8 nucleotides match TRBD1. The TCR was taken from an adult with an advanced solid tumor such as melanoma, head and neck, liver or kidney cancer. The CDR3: CASSLDRGGKEKKLFF. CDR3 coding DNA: TGTGCCAGCAGCCTCGACAGGGGAGGGAAGGAAAAAAAACTGTTTTTT.